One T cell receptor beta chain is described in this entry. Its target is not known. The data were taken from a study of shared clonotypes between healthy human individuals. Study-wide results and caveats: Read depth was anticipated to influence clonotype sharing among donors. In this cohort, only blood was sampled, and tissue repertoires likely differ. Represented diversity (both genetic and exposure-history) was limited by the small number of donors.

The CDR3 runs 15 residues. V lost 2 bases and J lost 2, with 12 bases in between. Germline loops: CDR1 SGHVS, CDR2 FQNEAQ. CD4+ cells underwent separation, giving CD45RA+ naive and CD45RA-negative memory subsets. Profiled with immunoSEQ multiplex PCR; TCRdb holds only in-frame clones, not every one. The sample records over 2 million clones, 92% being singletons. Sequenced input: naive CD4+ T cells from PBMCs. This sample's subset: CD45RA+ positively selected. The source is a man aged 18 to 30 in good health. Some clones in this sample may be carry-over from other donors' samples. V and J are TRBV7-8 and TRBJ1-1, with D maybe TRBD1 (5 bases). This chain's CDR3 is CASSLTLQGNTEAFF. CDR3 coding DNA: TGTGCCAGCAGCTTAACTCTCCAGGGTAACACTGAAGCTTTCTTT.